These 27 T cell receptor beta chains came from one sample sequenced in a study of cytomegalovirus exposure and HLA in healthy donors. The PCR made use of 60 Vbeta and 13 Jbeta primers. Profiled with immunoSEQ multiplex PCR; TCRdb holds only in-frame clones, not every one. Recorded for this sample: about 200,000 clones. Sequenced sample: PBMCs. The receptors here all came from a girl aged 2 to 9 in good health and CMV-seropositive.

The chain employs TRBV28 and TRBJ1-2, with 9 bases identical to TRBD1. The CDR3 length is 13 residues. The germline V gene has CDR1 MDHEN and CDR2 SYDVKM. J was trimmed by 8 bases and V by 10 bases; bases with no gene match: 11. The CDR3, as DNA: TGTGCCACACGGACAGGGGTGCCTTCCGGCTACACCTTC. This gives the protein CATRTGVPSGYTF.

The CDR3, as DNA: TGTGCCAGCAGCTTACTTCAGGGAAGGTCCGGGGAGCTGTTTTTT. Translation: CASSLLQGRSGELFF. The chain couples TRBV11-2 to TRBJ2-2, with D tentatively TRBD1 (5 bases). This CDR3 spans 15 amino acids. V was trimmed by 2 bases and J by 6 bases, leaving 13 bases between them. Germline CDR1 and CDR2: SGHAT and FQNNGV.

This rearrangement joins TRBV6-4 to TRBJ2-1; TRBD2 matches 8 bases. CDR3 length: 11 residues. J gave up 13 bases and V 4 bases, and 3 bases lay outside the gene matches. Germline assignment: CDR1 MRHNA and CDR2 SNTAGT. DNA for the CDR3: TGTGCCAGCAGTGTGGGGACTAGTCAGTTCTTC. Translated, it gives CASSVGTSQFF.

The chain is built from TRBV29-1 and TRBJ2-5; no reliable D call. The J call may be mistaken, given a closer DNA end match to TRBJ2-7. Per germline, CDR1 SQVTM and CDR2 ANQGSEA. CDR3 length: 11 residues. The CDR3 sequence is CSVRDYYEQYF. In nucleotides, the CDR3 is TGCAGCGTTCGTGATTACTACGAGCAGTACTTC.

The chain recombines TRBV29-1 with TRBJ2-7; TRBD2 aligns across 7 bases. The CDR3 spans 14 residues. Germline trimming cut 4 bases from V and 1 base from J; bases unmatched to any gene: 7. Germline CDR1 SQVTM, CDR2 ANQGSEA. The CDR3 DNA sequence: TGCAGCGTTGCCCCGGGGCGGGAGTCCTACGAGCAGTACTTC. Its translation is CSVAPGRESYEQYF.

The chain has TRBV4-2 and TRBJ2-2, with 8 bases lining up with TRBD2. Germline V gene lookup returns CDR1 LGHNA and CDR2 YNFKEQ. The CDR3 has 13 residues. Trimming at V came to 3 bases and at J to 8 bases, leaving 2 bases not matched to a gene. CDR3 amino acids: CASSHASGGELFF. As DNA, the CDR3 is TGTGCCAGCAGCCATGCTAGCGGGGGGGAGCTGTTTTTT.

CDR3 loop: CASSQPGQGQNEQFF. Here the CDR3 DNA reads TGTGCCAGCAGCCAACCGGGACAGGGGCAGAATGAGCAGTTCTTC. The chain employs TRBV4-2 and TRBJ2-1; TRBD1 matches at 10 bases. CDR1 is LGHNA, CDR2 YNFKEQ, per germline. The J segment lost 7 bases and the V segment lost 2 bases, leaving 5 bases of the junction unmatched. This CDR3 spans 15 amino acids.

The V and J genes are TRBV4-2 and TRBJ2-1; 9 positions match TRBD2. The CDR3 is 14 amino acids. Germline V lookup: CDR1 LGHNA, CDR2 YNFKEQ. V shed 7 bases, J shed 6 bases, and the junction held 7 bases outside the gene matches. The CDR3 loop is CASNQGGRANEQFF. In DNA, the CDR3 is TGTGCCAGCAACCAGGGCGGGAGGGCCAATGAGCAGTTCTTC.

The CDR3 bases are TGCAGCGTTGAAGGCCTAGGAGAGACCCAGTACTTC. Its translation: CSVEGLGETQYF. This chain links TRBV29-1 with TRBJ2-5; D not resolved. Germline lookup yields CDR1 SQVTM and CDR2 ANQGSEA. This CDR3 has 12 residues. The V and J ends lost 1 base and 4 bases respectively, with 7 bases between them.

The CDR3 DNA is TGTGCCAGCAGTTCGACAGGGGGCGAGCGTTGGGTGGGAGGCTACACCTTC. Its translation: CASSSTGGERWVGGYTF. The chain combines TRBV28 with TRBJ1-2, with TRBD1 matching 10 bases. Unmatched junction bases numbered 16, after V lost 4 bases and J lost 8 bases. This CDR3 region has 17 residues. Germline V gives CDR1 MDHEN, CDR2 SYDVKM.

The genes are TRBV11-2 and TRBJ2-1, with TRBD2 identical over 15 bases. Trimming cost V 0 bases and J 7 bases; bases outside gene matches: 7. CDR3 length equals 18 residues. Germline CDR1 is SGHAT and CDR2 is FQNNGV. The CDR3 loop reads CASSLEGTSGRRENEQFF. CDR3 coding DNA: TGTGCCAGCAGCTTAGAAGGGACTAGCGGGAGGCGGGAGAATGAGCAGTTCTTC.

V gene TRBV10-3 combines with J gene TRBJ2-3; 7 nucleotides match TRBD2. V trimming: 9 bases; J trimming: 0 bases; junction bases outside the gene matches: 9. The CDR3 loop spans 15 amino acids. From germline, CDR1 is ENHRY and CDR2 SYGVKD. The CDR3 here is CAIGRRGGSTDTQYF. The CDR3 nucleotides read TGTGCCATAGGACGTAGGGGAGGGAGCACAGATACGCAGTATTTT.

This rearrangement joins TRBV19 to TRBJ1-4; a weak D match, TRBD1 (5 bases). The V gene's germline CDR1 is LNHDA and CDR2 SQIVND (reference sequence). Deletions cut 6 bases from V and 2 bases from J, with 10 bases between. CDR3 length equals 14 residues. The CDR3 sequence: CASRPGLTNEKLFF. In DNA form, the CDR3 reads TGTGCCAGTAGGCCAGGGTTGACTAATGAAAAACTGTTTTTT.

This chain connects TRBV15 to TRBJ2-5, with 7 bases aligning to TRBD1. Losses at the gene ends were 1 base for V and 2 bases for J; bases not matched to a gene: 4. The germline CDR1 and CDR2 sequences are LNHNV and YYDKDF (reference sequence). This CDR3 region has 15 residues. The CDR3 here is CATSRVDRDQETQYF. In DNA form, the CDR3 reads TGTGCCACCAGCAGAGTCGACAGGGATCAAGAGACCCAGTACTTC.

This chain connects TRBV19 to TRBJ2-7; a weak D match, TRBD2 (6 bases). The germline V gene encodes CDR1 LNHDA and CDR2 SQIVND (reference sequence). CDR3 length equals 14 residues. Trimming removed 3 bases from V and 1 base from J, with 10 bases in between. The CDR3 DNA sequence: TGTGCCAGTAGTATTGGCGGGGTTTCCTACGAGCAGTACTTC. Its translation is CASSIGGVSYEQYF.

CDR3 residues: CASSTKTGGETQYF. CDR3 DNA sequence: TGTGCCAGCAGCACAAAGACAGGGGGAGAGACCCAGTACTTC. This rearrangement joins TRBV13 to TRBJ2-5, with 9 bases aligning to TRBD1. V shed 5 bases, J shed 4 bases, and the junction held 5 bases outside the gene matches. CDR1 is PRHDT and CDR2 is FYEKMQ in the germline V gene (reference sequence). The CDR3 covers 14 residues.

The CDR3 region is CASSASGGRHTVQPQHF. The CDR3 nucleotides are TGTGCCAGCAGTGCCTCAGGGGGCAGGCATACCGTTCAGCCCCAGCATTTT. The rearrangement joins TRBV2 to TRBJ1-5; 8 positions agree with TRBD1. This CDR3 comprises 17 residues. Per germline, CDR1 SNHLY and CDR2 FYNNEI. V shed 4 bases and J 6 bases; nucleotides not matched to a gene: 14.

The genes are TRBV7-9 and TRBJ1-4, with TRBD1 matching 7 bases. V lost 5 bases, J lost 4 bases, and 4 bases stayed unmatched. The CDR3 is 14 residues long. CDR1 and CDR2 (germline): SEHNR, FQNEAQ (reference sequence). CDR3 residues: CASSRDSFNEKLFF. CDR3 in DNA: TGTGCCAGCAGCCGGGACAGTTTTAATGAAAAACTGTTTTTT.

A remark on this clone: The conserved phenylalanine or tryptophan normally closing the CDR3 is absent here, so this likely arose from a read error. The chain is built from TRBV27 and TRBJ1-5; 8 bases agree with TRBD1. CDR3 length equals 14 residues. CDR1 is MNHEY, CDR2 SMNVEV, per germline (reference sequence). The J segment lost 3 bases and the V segment lost 9 bases, leaving 7 bases of the junction unmatched. The CDR3, as DNA: TGTGCCAGTTCCGGGACAGGAATCAATCAGCCCCAGCATTTG. Its translation: CASSGTGINQPQHL.

The chain carries TRBV10-3 and TRBJ2-5; D is unclear. Germline V gene sequence: CDR1 ENHRY, CDR2 SYGVKD. With 11 bases removed from V and 3 bases from J, the gap between germline ends came to 10 bases. This CDR3 is 11 amino acids long. The CDR3 is CAVAGEETQYF. The CDR3 DNA follows: TGTGCCGTCGCTGGAGAAGAGACCCAGTACTTC.

This rearrangement joins TRBV10-2 to TRBJ2-1; TRBD2 matches at 10 bases. The CDR3 contains 13 residues. Germline loops: CDR1 WSHSY, CDR2 SAAADI. Unmatched junction bases numbered 4, after V lost 6 bases and J lost 8 bases. CDR3 DNA sequence: TGCGCCAGCAGACTAGCGGGGTCAGATGAGCAGTTCTTC. This sequence encodes CASRLAGSDEQFF.

This chain connects TRBV2 to TRBJ2-7; D possibly corresponds to TRBD2 (5 bases). CDR1 is SNHLY, CDR2 FYNNEI, per germline. V lost 6 bases and J 3 bases, leaving 15 bases between the germline ends. The CDR3 is 14 amino acids. This CDR3 reads CASSPREGHYEQYF. CDR3 nucleotide sequence: TGTGCCAGCAGCCCGAGGGAAGGCCACTACGAGCAGTACTTC.

V usage is TRBV29-1 and J usage is TRBJ2-3; the D is unclear. The CDR3 spans 11 residues. V lost 4 bases and J 4 bases, leaving 6 bases between the germline ends. Germline loops: CDR1 SQVTM, CDR2 ANQGSEA. This chain's CDR3 is CSVGAADTQYF. CDR3 sequence (DNA): TGCAGCGTTGGGGCCGCAGATACGCAGTATTTT.

This chain uses TRBV7-6 with TRBJ2-7, with a weak D call TRBD1 (6 bases). Germline V CDR1 and CDR2: SGHVS, FNYEAQ. The V end was cut by 2 bases, the J end by 2 bases, with 13 bases between. This CDR3 is 15 amino acids long. DNA of the CDR3: TGTGCCAGCAGCTTACGTGGGACAACTCCCTACGAGCAGTACTTC. Translating gives CASSLRGTTPYEQYF.

This rearrangement joins TRBV5-4 to TRBJ1-1; D remains unclear. V was trimmed by 3 bases and J by 0 bases, leaving 15 bases between them. The CDR3 covers 16 residues. CDR1 is SGHNT, CDR2 YYREEE, per germline (reference sequence). CDR3 nucleotides: TGTGCCAGCAGCTACACCACCGGACTGCTGAACACTGAAGCTTTCTTT. Amino acid sequence: CASSYTTGLLNTEAFF.

The chain couples TRBV18 to TRBJ1-2; TRBD1 is a possible D gene (6 bases). CDR3 length: 14 residues. Between the trimmed V and J ends, which lost 4 bases and 2 bases, there was a span of 11 bases. The V gene's germline CDR1 is KGHSH and CDR2 LQKENI. CDR3 DNA sequence: TGTGCCAGCTCACTCAACAGGGAGAACTATGGCTACACCTTC. Its translation: CASSLNRENYGYTF.

The chain recombines TRBV18 with TRBJ2-5; D possibly corresponds to TRBD2 (5 bases). The CDR3 has 18 residues. Trimming removed 3 bases at V and 6 bases at J, with 26 bases between. The germline gives CDR1 KGHSH, CDR2 LQKENI. As DNA, the CDR3 is TGTGCCAGCTCACCTGACCCAGTACAGTTACTAGGGATGAAGACCCAGTACTTC. This gives the protein CASSPDPVQLLGMKTQYF.